Presented here are 25 T cell receptor beta chains from one specimen sequenced in a study of T cell changes during pregnancy in multiple sclerosis. Sequenced by immunoSEQ multiplex PCR; TCRdb stores in-frame clones only, minus some. The table has 25,000 to 35,000 clones, 90% seen once. This specimen was CD4+ T cells from peripheral blood mononuclear cells, taken in the third trimester of pregnancy. The source of these receptors is a female donor in good health, enrolled as a control in a pregnancy study.

In DNA form, the CDR3 reads TGCAGCGTTGAAGATCCCGGGAGTGGAGCTTTCTTT. Its protein is CSVEDPGSGAFF. The chain employs TRBV29-1 and TRBJ1-1; unclear D gene. Looked up from germline, CDR1 is SQVTM and CDR2 is ANQGSEA. The CDR3 is 12 residues long. Deletions cut 0 bases from V and 10 bases from J, with 12 bases between.

The count of this clone is one. The chain joins TRBV11-1 to TRBJ2-3; a possible D gene is TRBD1 (6 bases). Between the trimmed V and J ends, which lost 1 base and 1 base, there was a span of 6 bases. There are 14 residues in the CDR3. Germline V CDR1 and CDR2: SGHAT, FQDESV (reference sequence). In DNA, the CDR3 is TGTGCCAGCAGCTTAGACAGGGGCACAGATACGCAGTATTTT. Protein product: CASSLDRGTDTQYF.

The chain links TRBV19 to TRBJ1-2; a weak D match, TRBD1 (5 bases). Trimming cost V 3 bases and J 4 bases, with 9 bases left between them. This CDR3 has 13 amino acids. Germline V gene lookup returns CDR1 LNHDA and CDR2 SQIVND (reference sequence). CDR3 residues: CASSMGGGYGYTF. For the CDR3, the DNA is TGTGCCAGTAGTATGGGGGGGGGCTATGGCTACACCTTC.

This chain links TRBV5-6 with TRBJ2-3; 16 bases map to TRBD2. Germline V lookup: CDR1 SGHDT, CDR2 YYEEEE. Germline trimming cut 4 bases from V and 8 bases from J; bases unmatched to any gene: 7. This CDR3 region has 16 residues. The CDR3 coding sequence is TGTGCCAGCAGCGGGGGACTAGCGGGGGGGTCGGTTACGCAGTATTTT. Amino acid sequence: CASSGGLAGGSVTQYF.

This clone appeared a single time. This chain uses TRBV7-9 with TRBJ1-4; D remains unclear. The CDR3 loop spans 15 amino acids. Per the germline V gene, CDR1 is SEHNR and CDR2 is FQNEAQ (reference sequence). Trimming left V 3 bases short and J 0 bases short, with 8 bases between. The DNA for the CDR3 is TGTGCCAGCAGCTTGGAGAAAGCAACTAATGAAAAACTGTTTTTT. This encodes CASSLEKATNEKLFF.

The V call is TRBV6-7, the J call TRBJ2-1; TRBD2 agrees at 10 bases. TRBV6-7 is an ORF; its function is uncertain. Trimming removed 9 bases from V and 4 bases from J; junction bases left unmatched: 9. CDR3 size: 15 residues. CDR3 sequence: CASDLGTSDYNEQFF. CDR3 nucleotides: TGTGCCAGTGACCTGGGGACTAGCGATTACAATGAGCAGTTCTTC.

This chain joins TRBV6-6 and TRBJ2-7; the D gene is possibly TRBD1 (6 bases). CDR1 MNHNY and CDR2 SVGAGI come from the germline V gene (reference sequence). The CDR3 covers 14 residues. V lost 6 bases and J 5 bases, leaving 17 bases between the germline ends. The CDR3 coding sequence is TGTGCCAGCAGCCTAGACAGGCTGCTGAACGAGCAGTACTTC. It translates to CASSLDRLLNEQYF.

The rearrangement joins TRBV5-1 to TRBJ2-3, with D possibly TRBD1 on 6 matching bases. The CDR3 has 15 residues. Germline CDR1 is SGHRS and CDR2 is YFSETQ. The V end lost 0 bases, the J end lost 5 bases, and 13 bases lay between the germline ends. The CDR3 coding sequence is TGCGCCAGCAGCTTGGCCGGGCAGGGGATAGATACGCAGTATTTT. Amino acid sequence: CASSLAGQGIDTQYF.

The CDR3 bases are TGTGCCACCAGCAGAGATCTAGCGGGAGAGCAGTTCTTC. Residues: CATSRDLAGEQFF. The rearrangement joins TRBV15 to TRBJ2-1, with 9 positions matching TRBD2. This CDR3 region has 13 residues. The germline CDR1 and CDR2 sequences are LNHNV and YYDKDF (reference sequence). V lost 0 bases to trimming and J lost 10 bases; unmatched junction nucleotides: 1.

The chain is built from TRBV6-5 and TRBJ1-3; TRBD1 agrees at 7 bases. The CDR3 is 15 residues long. Per the germline V gene, CDR1 is MNHEY and CDR2 is SVGAGI. The ends lost 6 bases at V and 3 bases at J; junction bases unmatched: 8. The CDR3 nucleotides are TGTGCCAGCAGGCGCAGGGGGGAAGGTGGAAACACCATATATTTT. Protein product: CASRRRGEGGNTIYF.

V gene TRBV5-1 combines with J gene TRBJ1-6; TRBD1 matches 10 bases. Germline V gene sequence: CDR1 SGHRS, CDR2 YFSETQ. The ends lost 4 bases at V and 0 bases at J; junction bases unmatched: 7. The CDR3 sequence is 18 residues long. CDR3 region: CASSTGQGGSSYNSPLHF. In DNA form, the CDR3 reads TGCGCCAGCAGCACAGGACAGGGGGGGAGCTCCTATAATTCACCCCTCCACTTT.

The rearrangement joins TRBV20-1 to TRBJ1-4, with D possibly matching TRBD1 (5 bases). This CDR3 contains 11 residues. CDR1 and CDR2 (germline): DFQATT, SNEGSKA (reference sequence). V lost 5 bases and J 6 bases, leaving 7 bases between the germline ends. CDR3 in amino acids: CSARDYEKLFF. CDR3 nucleotide sequence: TGCAGTGCTCGGGACTATGAAAAACTGTTTTTT.

CDR3 sequence: CASSPLPGTYEQYF. The DNA for the CDR3 is TGTGCCAGCAGTCCCCTTCCCGGGACCTACGAGCAGTACTTC. The chain has TRBV6-6 and TRBJ2-7; TRBD2 might be the D (5 bases). Trimming removed 5 bases at V and 2 bases at J, with 13 bases between. Germline values: CDR1 MNHNY, CDR2 SVGAGI (reference sequence). CDR3 length: 14 residues.

The chain carries TRBV11-3 and TRBJ2-2, with a weak D call TRBD1 (5 bases). The CDR3 sequence is 14 residues long. Germline-derived CDR1 and CDR2 are SGHNT and YENEEA. The ends were cut back, 5 bases at V and 7 bases at J, with 14 bases in the middle. The CDR3 is CASSKILGVGELFF. For the CDR3, the DNA is TGTGCCAGCAGCAAAATTCTAGGGGTCGGGGAGCTGTTTTTT.

The chain uses TRBV7-9 and TRBJ2-7; TRBD2 matches 13 bases. CDR1 is SEHNR, CDR2 FQNEAQ, per germline (reference sequence). This CDR3 has 16 amino acids. Trimming took 5 bases from V and 3 from J; bases not matched to a gene: 7. CDR3 loop: CASSNRLAGGIYEQYF. The CDR3 nucleotides are TGTGCCAGCAGCAATCGACTAGCGGGGGGTATCTACGAGCAGTACTTC.

Concerning this clone itself: At one boundary the junction diverges from the germline segment, which might be a read error. CDR3 nucleotide sequence: TGTGCCAGCAGCCCCCGCGGGACTAGCGGCCTGGTCTTC. Its translation is CASSPRGTSGLVF. The V and J genes are TRBV7-2 and TRBJ2-1, with 11 bases lining up with TRBD2. The CDR3 is 13 amino acids. CDR1 is SGHTA, CDR2 FQGNSA, per germline.

The V and J genes are TRBV27 and TRBJ2-2; D ambiguous. The CDR3 consists of 15 residues. The germline V gene encodes CDR1 MNHEY and CDR2 SMNVEV (reference sequence). The germline V and J ends were trimmed by 2 bases and 6 bases, with 13 bases remaining between them. The CDR3 region is CASSLAWAGPGELFF. Written as DNA, the CDR3 is TGTGCCAGCAGTTTAGCGTGGGCAGGCCCCGGGGAGCTGTTTTTT.

The chain is built from TRBV15 and TRBJ2-7, with a tentative D call TRBD1 (5 bases). The germline CDR1 and CDR2 sequences are LNHNV and YYDKDF (reference sequence). The CDR3 sequence is 14 residues long. V lost 0 bases and J 0 bases, leaving 6 bases between the germline ends. CDR3 nucleotides: TGTGCCACCAGCAGAGAGGGGCTCTCCTACGAGCAGTACTTC. It specifies CATSREGLSYEQYF.

J is TRBJ2-1 and V is TRBV6-5; TRBD2 aligns across 13 bases. Per the germline V gene, CDR1 is MNHEY and CDR2 is SVGAGI. The V gene end was trimmed by 4 bases and the J gene end by 10 bases; junction bases not matched to a gene: 10. The CDR3 length is 16 residues. CDR3 sequence reads: CASSSRLAGGVGEQFF. The DNA of the CDR3 is TGTGCCAGCAGTTCCCGACTAGCGGGGGGTGTGGGGGAGCAGTTCTTC.

DNA for the CDR3: TGCGCCAGCAGCCTCAGACCGGGAGATACGCAGTATTTT. Protein product: CASSLRPGDTQYF. The chain is built from TRBV4-3 and TRBJ2-3; no clear D gene. V lost 4 bases and J lost 5, with 10 bases in between. This CDR3 has 13 amino acids. Germline loops: CDR1 LGHNA, CDR2 YSLEER.

The chain has TRBV30 and TRBJ2-3; D is unclear. The CDR3 covers 11 residues. Between the trimmed V and J ends, which lost 1 base and 7 bases, there was a span of 6 bases. Germline V gene lookup returns CDR1 GTSNPN and CDR2 SVGIG (reference sequence). The CDR3 region has the DNA TGTGCCTGGAGTGCGCCTAATACGCAGTATTTT. Protein sequence: CAWSAPNTQYF.

The chain employs TRBV19 and TRBJ2-7; no definite D call. Germline loops: CDR1 LNHDA, CDR2 SQIVND (reference sequence). Trimming stripped 5 bases from V and 3 bases from J, with 11 bases between. This CDR3 is 13 amino acids long. The chain's CDR3 is CASSQFVSYEQYF. The CDR3, as DNA: TGTGCCAGTAGTCAATTTGTCAGCTACGAGCAGTACTTC.

The J gene is TRBJ2-5, the V gene TRBV7-9, with D perhaps matching TRBD2 (7 bases). The germline V gene has CDR1 SEHNR and CDR2 FQNEAQ (reference sequence). V was trimmed by 7 bases and J by 5 bases, leaving 20 bases between them. The CDR3 has 15 residues. In DNA form, the CDR3 reads TGTGCCAGCACCATAGGGGGGGCAGCGGGGGAGACCCAGTACTTC. Translation gives CASTIGGAAGETQYF.

The chain couples TRBV7-9 to TRBJ1-4, with 7 bases lining up with TRBD1. V dropped 5 bases and J dropped 3; count of bases not matched to a gene: 6. Germline loops: CDR1 SEHNR, CDR2 FQNEAQ (reference sequence). The CDR3 contains 15 residues. The CDR3 is CASSDRQGANEKLFF. The CDR3 DNA reads TGTGCCAGCAGCGACCGACAGGGTGCTAATGAAAAACTGTTTTTT. The full variable domain, completed using reference TRBV7-9 and TRBJ1-4, is DTGVSQNPRHKITKRGQNVTFRCDPISEHNRLYWYRQTLGQGPEFLTYFQNEAQLEKSRLLSDRFSAERPKGSFSTLEIQRTEQGDSAMYLCASSDRQGANEKLFFGSGTQLSVL.

This chain links TRBV7-9 with TRBJ1-1; 9 positions agree with TRBD1. V lost 5 bases to trimming and J lost 10 bases; unmatched junction nucleotides: 11. Looked up from germline, CDR1 is SEHNR and CDR2 is FQNEAQ (reference sequence). The CDR3 loop spans 14 amino acids. CDR3 nucleotide sequence: TGTGCCAGCAGCCGGGGACAGGGAGAAGTAAGAGCTTTCTTT. Its translation is CASSRGQGEVRAFF.